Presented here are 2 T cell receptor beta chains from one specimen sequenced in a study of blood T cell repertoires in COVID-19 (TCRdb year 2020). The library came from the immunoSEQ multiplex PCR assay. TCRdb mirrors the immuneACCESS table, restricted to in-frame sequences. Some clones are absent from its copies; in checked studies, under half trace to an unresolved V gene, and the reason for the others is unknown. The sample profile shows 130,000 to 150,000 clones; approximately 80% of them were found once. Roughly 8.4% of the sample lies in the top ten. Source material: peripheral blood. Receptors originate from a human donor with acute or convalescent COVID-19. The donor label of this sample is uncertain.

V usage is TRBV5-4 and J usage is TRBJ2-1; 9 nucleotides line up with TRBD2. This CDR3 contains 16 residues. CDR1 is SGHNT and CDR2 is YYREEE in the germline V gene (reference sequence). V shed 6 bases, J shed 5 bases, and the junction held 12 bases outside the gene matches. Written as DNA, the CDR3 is TGTGCCAGCAACCCGGGCGGCGGGGGGGGCCACAATGAGCAGTTCTTC. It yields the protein CASNPGGGGGHNEQFF.

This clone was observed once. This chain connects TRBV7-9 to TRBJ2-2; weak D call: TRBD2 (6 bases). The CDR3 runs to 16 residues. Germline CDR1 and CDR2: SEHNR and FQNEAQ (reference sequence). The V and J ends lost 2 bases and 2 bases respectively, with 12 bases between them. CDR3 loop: CASSLRRGLNTGELFF. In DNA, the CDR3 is TGTGCCAGCAGCTTAAGACGGGGACTTAACACCGGGGAGCTGTTTTTT.